This TCR beta chain was identified in a study of blood T cells in healthy people across ages. The study drew donors from healthy Caucasian individuals in Russia aged roughly 6 to 90. V was trimmed by 0 bases and J by 3 bases, leaving 8 bases between them. Germline V CDR1 and CDR2: DFQATT, SNEGSKA (reference sequence). There are 13 residues in the CDR3. It was with a sample-barcoded 5' primer and a J-beta primer mix that a second PCR of about 6 to 11 cycles was run. TCRdb re-derived calls from the 5' RACE reads in MiXCR, one entry per CDR3 protein. The top ten clones hold 15% to 17% of a sample with 710,000 or so distinct CDR3 sequences, approximately 29% of them seen once. Turning to this clonotype: The antigen remains undetermined.

The study's findings and limits: Reliance upon unsorted PBMCs precluded definitive naive versus antigen-experienced comparison. It was held that the diversity estimates obtained from one million T cells were underestimates.

This clonotype was sampled from a woman aged 80 or over in good health. V is TRBV20-1 and J is TRBJ2-5, with D unclear. Sequencing was done on a sample of blood. CDR3 sequence reads: CSARDMGKETQYF. DNA of the CDR3: TGCAGTGCTAGAGATATGGGGAAAGAGACCCAGTACTTC.